Listed below are T cell receptor beta chains from one sample, sequenced in a study of regulatory T cells in long-lasting Graves disease. TCRdb reprocessed the multiplex PCR reads with MiXCR, giving one entry per CDR3 protein. The data contain 400,000 to 550,000 distinct CDR3 sequences, over 15% of them singletons. The same data also went into a second study, on T cells in Graves' hyperthyroidism and ophthalmopathy.

The specimen comprised peripheral blood mononuclear cells (PBMCs), sampled at new diagnosis, from a patient treated with antithyroid drugs. The receptor source for this set is a woman in her twenties or thirties with Graves disease. CDR3s include the opening cysteine and the closing phenylalanine or tryptophan. The D gene is left open where the match is weak. The size field is filled for only some rows; it gives once, few, many or a size class.

TRBV20-1,TRBJ2-2,many,15,.,CSAIALGLNTGELFF,TGCAGTGCTATCGCCCTCGGACTTAACACCGGGGAGCTGTTTTTT
TRBV7-2,TRBJ1-3,few,13,.,CATSEGPGNTIYF,TGTGCCACCAGCGAAGGGCCTGGAAACACCATATATTTT
TRBV7-9,TRBJ1-4,.,18,TRBD1,CASSSPPGQGAGSEKLFF,TGTGCCAGCAGCTCCCCCCCCGGACAGGGCGCCGGGAGTGAAAAACTGTTTTTT
TRBV5-6,TRBJ2-3,.,17,.,CASSLIGTPGGVDTQYF,TGTGCCAGCAGCTTAATCGGGACCCCTGGGGGAGTAGATACGCAGTATTTT
TRBV7-9,TRBJ2-2,many,16,TRBD1,CASRKTGQANTGELFF,TGTGCCAGCAGAAAAACGGGACAGGCGAACACCGGGGAGCTGTTTTTT
TRBV7-6,TRBJ1-4,few,13,.,CASSWNKDEKLFF,TGTGCCAGCAGCTGGAACAAGGATGAAAAACTGTTTTTT
TRBV10-3,TRBJ1-5,few,14,TRBD1,CAISERTGDQPQHF,TGTGCCATCAGTGAGAGGACAGGAGATCAGCCCCAGCATTTT
TRBV5-1,TRBJ1-4,few,17,TRBD1,CASSSVPRGTGGEKLFF,TGCGCCAGCAGCTCAGTCCCCCGGGGGACAGGGGGTGAAAAACTGTTTTTT
TRBV4-1,TRBJ2-6,.,15,.,CASSQEISGANVLTF,TGCGCCAGCAGCCAAGAAATCTCTGGGGCCAACGTCCTGACTTTC
TRBV27,TRBJ2-2,many,16,TRBD2,CASRRSAGGSPGELFF,TGTGCCAGCAGGCGGTCCGCGGGAGGGTCCCCCGGGGAGCTGTTTTTT
TRBV7-2,TRBJ2-1,many,13,.,CASRPDQGLEQFF,TGTGCCAGCAGGCCTGACCAGGGTTTAGAGCAGTTCTTC
TRBV19,TRBJ2-1,few,15,TRBD2,CASSKAGESYNEQFF,TGTGCCAGTAGTAAAGCGGGAGAAAGTTACAATGAGCAGTTCTTC
TRBV3-1,TRBJ2-1,few,17,TRBD2,CASSLSPAGTSRDEQFF,TGTGCCAGCAGCCTCTCCCCAGCCGGGACTAGCCGAGATGAGCAGTTCTTC
TRBV11-2,TRBJ1-4,.,16,.,CASSIGTVATNEKLFF,TGTGCCAGCAGCATTGGGACCGTAGCAACTAATGAAAAACTGTTTTTT
TRBV4-1,TRBJ2-7,many,13,.,CASSQVGAYEQYF,TGCGCCAGCAGCCAAGTTGGAGCCTACGAGCAGTACTTC
TRBV7-2,TRBJ2-1,many,15,TRBD2,CASSNLAGHYNEQFF,TGCGCCAGCAGTAATCTAGCGGGACACTACAATGAGCAGTTCTTC
TRBV19,TRBJ2-1,.,13,.,CASSQGIPPEQFF,TGTGCCAGTAGTCAGGGGATCCCCCCTGAGCAGTTCTTC
TRBV9,TRBJ2-1,.,15,TRBD2,CASSVAGSGSSEQFF,TGTGCCAGCAGCGTAGCGGGTAGCGGGAGCAGTGAGCAGTTCTTC
TRBV3-1,TRBJ1-2,many,16,TRBD1,CASSQDGRGLRSGYTF,TGTGCCAGCAGCCAAGATGGTAGGGGGCTTCGGTCTGGCTACACCTTC
TRBV5-6,TRBJ1-2,few,14,.,CASSLTGRFYGYTF,TGTGCCAGCAGCCTCACCGGGAGATTCTATGGCTACACCTTC
TRBV4-3,TRBJ2-1,few,17,TRBD2,CASSQDFAGVVYNEQFF,TGCGCCAGCAGCCAAGATTTCGCGGGAGTTGTCTACAATGAGCAGTTCTTC
TRBV10-3,TRBJ2-7,.,16,.,CAIRGQPGLRLDEQYF,TGTGCCATCAGGGGACAACCGGGACTACGGCTGGACGAGCAGTACTTC
TRBV7-8,TRBJ1-5,few,16,TRBD1,CASSQAGTGANQPQHF,TGTGCCAGCAGCCAAGCCGGGACAGGGGCCAATCAGCCCCAGCATTTT
TRBV9,TRBJ2-1,.,17,TRBD2,CASSAATGGTSGNEQFF,TGTGCCAGCAGCGCCGCGACGGGAGGGACTAGCGGCAATGAGCAGTTCTTC
TRBV7-9,TRBJ1-1,many,16,.,CASSPSVLPMNTEAFF,TGTGCCAGCAGCCCCTCCGTACTCCCCATGAACACTGAAGCTTTCTTT
TRBV5-4,TRBJ2-5,few,14,.,CASSPSTRTETQYF,TGTGCCAGCAGCCCCTCCACTAGGACGGAGACCCAGTACTTC
TRBV7-2,TRBJ2-1,many,16,TRBD2,CASSLDFTSGWSEQFF,TGTGCCAGCAGCTTAGACTTCACTAGCGGTTGGAGTGAGCAGTTCTTC
TRBV6-2/TRBV6-3,TRBJ2-7,.,16,TRBD2,CASSKLAAPSSYEQYF,TGTGCCAGCAGTAAACTAGCGGCTCCTAGCTCCTACGAGCAGTACTTC
TRBV15,TRBJ2-1,.,16,TRBD2,CATSSRLAGGSYEQFF,TGTGCCACCAGCAGCCGCCTAGCGGGAGGGAGCTATGAGCAGTTCTTC
TRBV15,TRBJ2-3,many,15,.,CATSRGPGGTDTQYF,TGTGCCACCAGCAGAGGTCCAGGGGGCACAGATACGCAGTATTTT
TRBV7-3,TRBJ2-5,.,14,.,CASSFGGPSETQYF,TGTGCCAGCAGCTTTGGGGGGCCCTCGGAGACCCAGTACTTC
TRBV28,TRBJ2-5,many,14,.,CASSFLGSVETQYF,TGTGCCAGCAGTTTTCTTGGGTCAGTAGAGACCCAGTACTTC
TRBV7-2,TRBJ1-1,.,11,.,CASSPGYNVLF,TGTGCCAGCAGCCCAGGCTACAATGTGCTCTTT
TRBV7-3,TRBJ2-3,few,13,.,CASSTLGRDTQYF,TGTGCCAGCAGCACCTTAGGGAGAGATACGCAGTATTTT
TRBV7-2,TRBJ1-4,many,15,.,CASRRGGVDNEKLFF,TGTGCCAGCAGACGAGGCGGGGTGGATAATGAAAAACTGTTTTTT
TRBV28,TRBJ1-5,many,16,TRBD1,CASSPRTGVSNQPQHF,TGTGCCAGCAGTCCGAGGACAGGGGTCAGCAATCAGCCCCAGCATTTT
TRBV28,TRBJ1-1,many,15,.,CASSLPEEGGTEAFF,TGTGCCAGCAGTTTACCCGAGGAGGGTGGCACTGAAGCTTTCTTT
TRBV27,TRBJ1-5,many,15,.,CASSLRQGGNQPQHF,TGTGCCAGCAGTTTACGGCAGGGAGGCAATCAGCCCCAGCATTTT
TRBV5-1,TRBJ1-3,.,15,TRBD1,CASSPGGQGGNTIYF,TGCGCCAGCAGTCCTGGGGGACAGGGAGGAAACACCATATATTTT
TRBV28,TRBJ2-1,many,17,TRBD2,CASSELLLAGGRNEQFF,TGTGCCAGCAGTGAACTCCTACTAGCGGGAGGGCGTAATGAGCAGTTCTTC
TRBV5-1,TRBJ2-2,.,16,TRBD1,CASSPWTGGLGGELLF,TGCGCCAGCAGCCCATGGACAGGGGGCTTAGGCGGGGAGCTGCTTTTT
TRBV14,TRBJ2-7,.,14,TRBD2,CASTQGGDSYEQYF,TGTGCCAGCACCCAGGGAGGGGATAGTTACGAGCAGTACTTC
TRBV13,TRBJ2-7,many,14,TRBD2,CASSPREGSYEQYF,TGTGCCAGCAGCCCCCGGGAGGGGAGCTACGAGCAGTACTTC
TRBV18,TRBJ1-1,many,14,.,CASSDETRNTEAFF,TGTGCCAGCTCGGATGAGACAAGGAACACTGAAGCTTTCTTT
TRBV6-1,TRBJ2-3,many,16,TRBD1,CASSGWDRSNTDTQYF,TGTGCCAGCAGTGGCTGGGACAGATCTAACACAGATACGCAGTATTTT
TRBV6-1,TRBJ2-3,.,10,.,CASKAETRYF,TGTGCCAGCAAGGCGGAAACGCGGTATTTT
TRBV7-8,TRBJ2-1,many,17,TRBD2,CASSLSASGNTGNEQFF,TGTGCCAGCAGCTTATCCGCTAGCGGGAATACCGGGAATGAGCAGTTCTTC
TRBV10-2,TRBJ1-4,.,14,.,CASSDRVGNEKLFF,TGCGCCAGCAGTGACAGGGTGGGGAATGAAAAACTGTTTTTT
TRBV20-1,TRBJ2-3,many,15,.,CSARDTRAGTDTQYF,TGCAGTGCTAGAGATACTCGGGCCGGCACAGATACGCAGTATTTT
TRBV27,TRBJ1-5,few,14,.,CASSPRAGAQPQHF,TGTGCCAGCAGTCCCCGCGCAGGCGCACAGCCCCAGCATTTT
TRBV27,TRBJ2-3,.,16,TRBD2,CASSPLAGGPPDTQYF,TGTGCCAGCAGTCCTCTAGCGGGAGGTCCCCCAGATACGCAGTATTTT
TRBV28,TRBJ2-1,many,14,TRBD2,CASRSGLAGGEQFF,TGTGCCAGCAGATCAGGACTAGCGGGAGGGGAGCAGTTCTTC
TRBV28,TRBJ2-2,many,15,.,CASSLPTANTGELFF,TGTGCCAGCAGTTTACCTACCGCGAACACCGGGGAGCTGTTTTTT